The 9 T cell receptor beta chains presented below share a single source sample, sequenced in a study of T cell responses to AZD1222 COVID-19 vaccine. The assay was immunoSEQ multiplex PCR, and TCRdb's table has in-frame clones only and misses some. The sample carries 140,000 to 150,000 clones, 91% recorded once. The starting material was peripheral blood, obtained on day 0 of AZD1222 vaccination. These TCRs come from an adult in good health.

The chain is built from TRBV3-1 (or the pseudogene TRBV3-2) and TRBJ2-7, with a possible D match to TRBD1 (6 bases). V lost 3 bases and J lost 7, with 16 bases in between. Germline values: CDR1 LGHDT, CDR2 YNNKEL (reference sequence). The CDR3 spans 14 residues. The DNA for the CDR3 is TGTGCCAGCAGCCAGGGCGTCCAGGGGATAGAGCAGTACTTC. Its translation: CASSQGVQGIEQYF.

This chain connects TRBV18 to TRBJ2-5; either TRBD1 or TRBD2 may fit D (5 bases each). Trimming removed 5 bases from V and 7 bases from J, with 17 bases in between. Germline V CDR1 and CDR2: KGHSH, LQKENI. This CDR3 has 14 amino acids. CDR3 DNA sequence: TGTGCCAGCTCAGTTGGGACGGCCCCAGGGACCCAGTACTTC. Its translation: CASSVGTAPGTQYF.

The rearrangement links TRBV27 to TRBJ2-7; no clear D. Trimming pared 5 bases from V and 3 bases from J, leaving 8 bases between. The CDR3 spans 12 residues. Germline lookup yields CDR1 MNHEY and CDR2 SMNVEV (reference sequence). Here the CDR3 reads CASSHDGYEQYF. For the CDR3, the DNA is TGTGCCAGCAGTCACGACGGCTACGAGCAGTACTTC.

The J gene is TRBJ1-6, the V gene TRBV3-1 (or the pseudogene TRBV3-2), with 8 bases aligning to TRBD1. This CDR3 is 15 amino acids long. The J segment lost 3 bases and the V segment lost 3 bases, leaving 1 base of the junction unmatched. Germline CDR1 is LGHDT and CDR2 is YNNKEL (reference sequence). The CDR3, as DNA: TGTGCCAGCAGCCACGGACAGGGCTATAATTCACCCCTCCACTTT. Translation gives CASSHGQGYNSPLHF.

This rearrangement joins TRBV7-8 to TRBJ1-5; 9 nucleotides match TRBD1. V trimming: 5 bases; J trimming: 11 bases; junction bases outside the gene matches: 7. CDR1 SGHVS and CDR2 FQNEAQ come from the germline V gene. The CDR3 contains 13 residues. The CDR3 sequence is CASSSTRQGAQHF. CDR3 sequence (DNA): TGTGCCAGCAGCAGTACAAGACAGGGGGCCCAGCATTTT.

This clone was seen a single time. The chain's CDR3 is CAISGQTGQLVTEAFF. The CDR3 DNA follows: TGTGCCATCAGTGGACAGACAGGGCAACTGGTCACTGAAGCTTTCTTT. The genes are TRBV10-3 and TRBJ1-1; 7 nucleotides match TRBD1. Trimming cost V 4 bases and J 4 bases; bases outside gene matches: 12. The CDR3 loop spans 16 amino acids. CDR1 is ENHRY and CDR2 is SYGVKD in the germline V gene.

The V and J genes are TRBV4-2 and TRBJ2-2; the D gene is possibly TRBD2 (5 bases). The CDR3 spans 18 residues. V shed 2 bases and J shed 0 bases, with 16 bases lying between them. CDR1 and CDR2 from the germline V gene are LGHNA and YNFKEQ. CDR3 DNA sequence: TGTGCCAGCAGCCAATTTCCCGGAGCGGACGCGAACACCGGGGAGCTGTTTTTT. Protein product: CASSQFPGADANTGELFF.

The genes are TRBV6-2 or TRBV6-3 and TRBJ1-1; D may be TRBD1 (5 bases). The germline V and J ends were trimmed by 2 bases and 10 bases, with 35 bases remaining between them. The V gene's germline CDR1 is MNHEY and CDR2 SVGEGT. The CDR3 runs to 20 residues. CDR3 sequence (DNA): TGTGCCAGCAGTTACCCGACTCGGGTGCAATCCCCCCGACAGCTCAACGCAGCTTTCTTT. As protein: CASSYPTRVQSPRQLNAAFF.

The rearrangement uses TRBV19 and TRBJ2-2, with 7 bases lining up with TRBD2. Germline V gene data show CDR1 as LNHDA and CDR2 as SQIVND (reference sequence). Unmatched junction bases numbered 6, after V lost 8 bases and J lost 0 bases. This CDR3 is 15 amino acids long. CDR3 sequence: CASQGLGTNTGELFF. In DNA, the CDR3 is TGTGCCAGTCAAGGACTAGGGACGAACACCGGGGAGCTGTTTTTT. Combining the CDR3 with reference TRBV19 and TRBJ2-2 gives the whole variable domain DGGITQSPKYLFRKEGQNVTLSCEQNLNHDAMYWYRQDPGQGLRLIYYSQIVNDFQKGDIAEGYSVSREKKESFPLTVTSAQKNPTAFYLCASQGLGTNTGELFFGEGSRLTVL.